The 9 T cell receptor beta chains given below trace back to one sample, sequenced in a study of cytomegalovirus exposure and HLA in healthy donors. Primers included in the PCR were 60 Vbeta and 13 Jbeta primers. Profiling relied on immunoSEQ multiplex PCR, and the TCRdb table lists in-frame clones only, not all of them. The sample shows some 190,000 clones, about 85% of them seen only once. Sample: PBMCs. These receptors were obtained from a girl between 5 and 17 years old in good health and CMV-seropositive.

The chain has TRBV7-9 and TRBJ2-7; D possibly corresponds to TRBD2 (6 bases). This CDR3 has 13 amino acids. Germline V lookup: CDR1 SEHNR, CDR2 FQNEAQ (reference sequence). Trimming removed 8 bases at V and 6 bases at J, with 17 bases between. The CDR3 loop is CASDWAGYSEQYF. The CDR3 region has the DNA TGTGCCAGCGACTGGGCGGGGTACAGCGAGCAGTACTTC.

This sequence joins TRBV7-9 and TRBJ2-7; perhaps TRBD2 as D (5 bases). Trimming pared 3 bases from V and 3 bases from J, leaving 18 bases between. The CDR3 loop spans 16 amino acids. Germline V lookup: CDR1 SEHNR, CDR2 FQNEAQ (reference sequence). CDR3 nucleotides: TGTGCCAGCAGCTTGGCCCGAAGCGGAGAAAACTACGAGCAGTACTTC. The encoded protein is CASSLARSGENYEQYF.

The V call is TRBV6-5, the J call TRBJ2-2; 8 nucleotides align to TRBD2. From germline, CDR1 is MNHEY and CDR2 SVGAGI. This CDR3 region has 15 residues. V lost 0 bases and J lost 5; bases outside the gene matches: 2. CDR3 DNA sequence: TGTGCCAGCAGTTACTCAGCGGGAGCTACCGGGGAGCTGTTTTTT. Encoded protein: CASSYSAGATGELFF.

This clone appeared a single time. This chain connects TRBV10-3 to TRBJ2-5; 8 nucleotides agree with TRBD1. After removal of 0 bases from V and 5 bases from J, the junction contained 14 bases not matched to a gene. Germline assignment: CDR1 ENHRY and CDR2 SYGVKD. The CDR3 consists of 18 residues. The CDR3 DNA sequence: TGTGCCATCAGTGAGTCTTATGATGTCGACAGGGGAAGGGAGACCCAGTACTTC. Amino acids: CAISESYDVDRGRETQYF.

The chain recombines TRBV7-2 with TRBJ2-7; D might be TRBD1 (6 bases). The CDR3 spans 19 residues. Germline CDR1 and CDR2: SGHTA and FQGNSA. Trimming took 1 base from V and 4 from J, leaving 26 bases between them. In nucleotides, the CDR3 is TGTGCCAGCAGCTTAGTAGTCACGGCAGGGGCTGCGAGACCTTACGAGCAGTACTTC. Protein: CASSLVVTAGAARPYEQYF. Complete variable domain (other parts from reference TRBV7-2 and TRBJ2-7): GAGVSQSPSNKVTEKGKDVELRCDPISGHTALYWYRQSLGQGLEFLIYFQGNSAPDKSGLPSDRFSAERTGGSVSTLTIQRTQQEDSAVYLCASSLVVTAGAARPYEQYFGPGTRLTVT.

The V gene is TRBV30, the J gene TRBJ1-4; 7 nucleotides match TRBD1. The CDR3 consists of 11 residues. The V segment lost 2 bases and the J segment 13 bases; nucleotides outside the gene matches: 4. Per germline, CDR1 GTSNPN and CDR2 SVGIG (reference sequence). The DNA of the CDR3 is TGTGCCTGGAGTAGACAGGGAAGACTGTTTTTT. This codes for CAWSRQGRLFF.

V usage is TRBV10-3 and J usage is TRBJ2-2, with 10 bases identical to TRBD2. Germline V CDR1 and CDR2: ENHRY, SYGVKD. This CDR3 region has 16 residues. V dropped 7 bases and J dropped 1; count of bases not matched to a gene: 6. CDR3 protein: CAINPRTSGNTGELFF. CDR3 sequence (DNA): TGTGCCATCAACCCCAGGACTAGCGGGAACACCGGGGAGCTGTTTTTT.

This clone occurred a few times. This chain connects TRBV27 to TRBJ2-7, with D perhaps matching TRBD2 (6 bases). V lost 0 bases, J lost 2 bases, and 14 bases lay in between. The CDR3 has 16 residues. Germline values: CDR1 MNHEY, CDR2 SMNVEV (reference sequence). CDR3 in amino acids: CASSLSSEGIAYEQYF. As DNA, the CDR3 is TGTGCCAGCAGTTTATCATCGGAGGGCATCGCCTACGAGCAGTACTTC.

The V and J genes are TRBV5-1 and TRBJ1-1; 9 nucleotides agree with TRBD1. Germline values: CDR1 SGHRS, CDR2 YFSETQ. The V gene end was trimmed by 0 bases and the J gene end by 11 bases; junction bases not matched to a gene: 14. This CDR3 is built from 16 residues. The CDR3 nucleotides read TGCGCCAGCAGCTTGGCCCGGACAGGGGCGCGTGCCTGGGCTTTCTTT. Its protein product is CASSLARTGARAWAFF.